This is a list of T cell receptor beta chains from one sample in a study of blood T cell repertoires in COVID-19. Repertoires were generated with immunoSEQ multiplex PCR, while TCRdb's copy carries only in-frame clones and drops some. In the table there are 250,000 or so clones, 88% of which are singletons. The specimen sequenced was peripheral blood. The receptors stem from a woman in her twenties or thirties with acute or convalescent COVID-19. Each CDR3 is given with its conserved first and last residue. D genes are given only for firm matches. Size values are once, few and many counts, or a class for expanded clones, and some rows have none.

TGTGCCAGCAGTGACATGAGCTCCTACGAGCAGTACTTC CASSDMSSYEQYF TRBJ2-7 . TRBV6-7 .
TGTGCCAGCCGCTACCGGGATCTCACAGATACGCAGTATTTT CASRYRDLTDTQYF TRBJ2-3 . TRBV27 .
TGTGCCAGCAGCTTGTCTCCAGCGGGAGGCGAGACCCAGTACTTC CASSLSPAGGETQYF TRBJ2-5 . TRBV5-8 TRBD2
TGTGCCAGCAGCTTAGTTCGAGGCCAGAGACTCAATCAGCCCCAGCATTTT CASSLVRGQRLNQPQHF TRBJ1-5 . TRBV7-2 .
TGTGCCAGTAGTGTTGGGACAGGGTGGAGTCAGCCCCAGCATTTT CASSVGTGWSQPQHF TRBJ1-5 . TRBV19 TRBD1
TGTGCCAGCAGCTCCGGGACTAGCGGGCCTAGCACAGATACGCAGTATTTT CASSSGTSGPSTDTQYF TRBJ2-3 . TRBV5-8 TRBD2
TGTGCCAGCAGTGGTAGCGATCCACTCGACGAGCAGTACTTC CASSGSDPLDEQYF TRBJ2-7 . TRBV27 .
TGTGCCAGCGGGGAGGGTTTAAGGACAGATACGCAGTATTTT CASGEGLRTDTQYF TRBJ2-3 . TRBV5-4 TRBD2
TGCAGCGTTCGGACCCCGAGACTAGCGGGAGCTGGGGCCAACGTCCTGACTTTC CSVRTPRLAGAGANVLTF TRBJ2-6 . TRBV29-1 TRBD2
TGTGCCTGGGAGGGAAGGGGGCTGGGCTATGGCTACACCTTC CAWEGRGLGYGYTF TRBJ1-2 . TRBV30 TRBD1
TGTGCCAGCAGTACCCGGGACAGATCCTACGAGCAGTACTTC CASSTRDRSYEQYF TRBJ2-7 . TRBV27 TRBD1
TGTGCCAGCAGCCAATCTTTAGGCGGAAGAAACACCGGGGAGCTGTTTTTT CASSQSLGGRNTGELFF TRBJ2-2 . TRBV14 .
TGTGCCAGCAGTCTAGCGGGAGTACCCGGGGAGCTGTTTTTT CASSLAGVPGELFF TRBJ2-2 . TRBV27 TRBD2
TGTGCCAGCAGCGACCGCCTAGCGGGCCTGAACACCGGGGAGCTGTTTTTT CASSDRLAGLNTGELFF TRBJ2-2 . TRBV7-2 TRBD2
TGTGCTAGTGGTCCTGGACAGGTTGAGGTTGGGGAGCTGTTTTTT CASGPGQVEVGELFF TRBJ2-2 . TRBV12-5 TRBD1
TGTGCCACCAGTGATTTGGTAGGAGCGGTAGATACGCAGTATTTT CATSDLVGAVDTQYF TRBJ2-3 . TRBV24-1 .
TGCAGCGCCGGGGCCGGGACTAGCGGGAGGACAGATACGCAGTATTTT CSAGAGTSGRTDTQYF TRBJ2-3 . TRBV29-1 TRBD2
TGTGCCAGCGGCAGACAGGGCTACGAGCAGTACTTC CASGRQGYEQYF TRBJ2-7 . TRBV6-5 TRBD1
TGTGCCAGCAACCAGGGAGGGCTCGAGCAGTACTTC CASNQGGLEQYF TRBJ2-7 . TRBV25-1 TRBD2
TGTGCCAGCAGTCTTCCCAAGCTGCCCCAGCATTTT CASSLPKLPQHF TRBJ1-5 . TRBV6-2/TRBV6-3 .
TGTGCCAGCTCTCCCTATGGGCGGGAAACCTACGAGCAGTACTTC CASSPYGRETYEQYF TRBJ2-7 . TRBV18 .
TGTGCCAGCAGTCGCGGGACGGCGACGAAGGAGCAGTACTTC CASSRGTATKEQYF TRBJ2-7 few TRBV6-2/TRBV6-3 .
TGTGCCAGTAGTATAGGGGGCAACACCGGGGAGCTGTTTTTT CASSIGGNTGELFF TRBJ2-2 . TRBV19 .
TGTGCCAGCAGCCAAGGGGTGAACCGGCGGGAGAGCAATGAGCAGTTCTTC CASSQGVNRRESNEQFF TRBJ2-1 . TRBV3-1/TRBV3-2 TRBD2
TGTGCTAGTGAAGAAGGAAGCAGGGGGCGGAATGAGCAGTTCTTC CASEEGSRGRNEQFF TRBJ2-1 . TRBV12-5 TRBD1
TGTGCCAGCAGCCCTATTGCTGTCGGCACAGATACGCAGTATTTT CASSPIAVGTDTQYF TRBJ2-3 . TRBV7-2 .
TGCAGCGTTGCCCAGGGTAATGTCTTAAGTGAGCAGTTCTTC CSVAQGNVLSEQFF TRBJ2-1 . TRBV29-1 .
TGCAGCGTTCAACAGGGCGCTACTGAAGCTTTCTTT CSVQQGATEAFF TRBJ1-1 once TRBV29-1 .
TGTGCCACCAGCACACGGAGGGTTTTGGCGACCCAGTACTTC CATSTRRVLATQYF TRBJ2-5 . TRBV15 .
TGTGCCAGTAGTGGGGGCCGTGGTGAAGGACCTTCTGGAAACACCATATATTTT CASSGGRGEGPSGNTIYF TRBJ1-3 . TRBV19 .
TGTGCCAGCAGCCAAGCGGGGTTCCGGGTCTGGGATCAGCCCCAGCATTTT CASSQAGFRVWDQPQHF TRBJ1-5 . TRBV3-1/TRBV3-2 .
TGTGCCAGCAGTTACAGGGGACAGGTGACAGAGACCCAGTACTTC CASSYRGQVTETQYF TRBJ2-5 . TRBV6-5 TRBD1
TGTGCCAGCAGCTTAGACAGGAAAGACAATGGCTACACCTTC CASSLDRKDNGYTF TRBJ1-2 . TRBV13 .
TGTGCCATCAGTGACGTAGCGGGAGGCTACAATGAGCAGTTCTTC CAISDVAGGYNEQFF TRBJ2-1 . TRBV10-3 TRBD2
TGTGCCAGCAGTTACCCTTGGCTAGCGGATCGACCCGCCCCATGGAATGAGCAGTTCTTC CASSYPWLADRPAPWNEQFF TRBJ2-1 . TRBV6-2/TRBV6-3 TRBD2
TGTGCCAGTAGTATTTCGACAGGGGTTCTCACTGAAGCTTTCTTT CASSISTGVLTEAFF TRBJ1-1 . TRBV19 TRBD1
TGCGCCAGCAGCATTCTAGCGGGAGGTTACAATGAGCAGTTCTTC CASSILAGGYNEQFF TRBJ2-1 . TRBV5-1 TRBD2
TGTGCCAGTAGCCCCTCAGCGGGAGGATACAATGAGCAGTTCTTC CASSPSAGGYNEQFF TRBJ2-1 . TRBV19 TRBD2
TGTGCCAGCAGCGACGACCTAGGCGAGCAGTACTTC CASSDDLGEQYF TRBJ2-7 few TRBV9 .
TGTGCCAGCAGTTTACGACAGGGCCTTTCCTATGGCTACACCTTC CASSLRQGLSYGYTF TRBJ1-2 . TRBV6-2/TRBV6-3 TRBD1
TGTGCCACTTTAGCGGCACTCTCCTACAATGAGCAGTTCTTC CATLAALSYNEQFF TRBJ2-1 . TRBV2 .
TGTGCCAGCAGCCGGAGCGGGACGAGCTCCTACGAGCAGTACTTC CASSRSGTSSYEQYF TRBJ2-7 . TRBV5-4 TRBD2
TGTGCCAGCAGCACGCGGGACAGCCTTTCTGGAAACACCATATATTTT CASSTRDSLSGNTIYF TRBJ1-3 . TRBV7-8 TRBD1
TGTGCCAGTAGGAGAGGGGGGGTGTACGAGCAGTACTTC CASRRGGVYEQYF TRBJ2-7 once TRBV6-5 .
TGTGCCAGCAGTGACGGGACAGTCCCCCACGCTTTCTTT CASSDGTVPHAFF TRBJ1-1 . TRBV6-1 TRBD1
TGTGCCAGCAGTGAAGTCCCGACAGGAGAGTTTTATGGCTACACCTTC CASSEVPTGEFYGYTF TRBJ1-2 once TRBV6-1 .
TGCAGCGCTGAGGGGACAGGGCACGGGTTGGGTGAAAAACTGTTTTTT CSAEGTGHGLGEKLFF TRBJ1-4 . TRBV29-1 TRBD1
TGTGCCAGCAGCTTAGCTGGACAGGGGGCGGGTGGGGCCAACGTCCTGACTTTC CASSLAGQGAGGANVLTF TRBJ2-6 . TRBV7-8 TRBD1
TGCGCCAGCAGCCAAGGGAGGGGGCCGGTCGCTGAAGCTTTCTTT CASSQGRGPVAEAFF TRBJ1-1 . TRBV4-1 TRBD1
TGTGCCAGCAGCCAGGCTAGCTACGGGCAGTACTTC CASSQASYGQYF TRBJ2-7 . TRBV3-1/TRBV3-2 .
TGTGCCAGCAGTTCCCAGGGGCAAGAGACCCAGTACTTC CASSSQGQETQYF TRBJ2-5 . TRBV5-4 .
TGTGCCAGCAGCTTACAGGGGATTGGAACTAATGAAAAACTGTTTTTT CASSLQGIGTNEKLFF TRBJ1-4 . TRBV7-9 .
TGTGCCAGCAGCCAAGAGGGTAGAGGAGGTTGGAAGAGCTCCTACAATGAGCAGTTCTTC CASSQEGRGGWKSSYNEQFF TRBJ2-1 . TRBV4-2 .
TGTGCCAGCAGCCGGGACAGGAACTCTGGAAACACCATATATTTT CASSRDRNSGNTIYF TRBJ1-3 once TRBV5-4 TRBD1
TGTGCCAGCAGCGTCGACCCTAGTCCCGGGGAGCTGTTTTTT CASSVDPSPGELFF TRBJ2-2 . TRBV5-4 .
TGCGCCAGCAGCTCACAGGGGGTTAGCACAGATACGCAGTATTTT CASSSQGVSTDTQYF TRBJ2-3 once TRBV5-1 TRBD1
TGTGCCACCAGTCTCGGCAATCAGCCCCAGCATTTT CATSLGNQPQHF TRBJ1-5 . TRBV24-1 .
TGTGCCAGCAGCTTACCGGCGGGAGTCGTAGAGACCCAGTACTTC CASSLPAGVVETQYF TRBJ2-5 . TRBV7-8 TRBD2
TGTGCCAGCAGTCGACAGGAGAACACTGAAGCTTTCTTT CASSRQENTEAFF TRBJ1-1 . TRBV6-5 .
TGTGCCAGCTCACCATATGGCGGGGACTACGAGCAGTACTTC CASSPYGGDYEQYF TRBJ2-7 . TRBV18 .